The rows below give T cell receptor beta chains drawn from one sample of a study of blood T cell repertoires in COVID-19. Some clones are missing from TCRdb's copy, which holds only in-frame ones; the method was immunoSEQ multiplex PCR. This table has some 360,000 clones, around 87% appearing once. Input material: peripheral blood. The receptors derive from an older woman with COVID-19, enrolled during active disease. CDR3s include the opening cysteine and the closing phenylalanine or tryptophan. The D gene is left open where the match is weak. Where a row states a size, it is once, few, many or the class of an expanded clone; other rows omit it.

cdr3_length	clone_size	j_call	v_call	d_call	cdr3_aa	cdr3_nt
12	NA	TRBJ1-1	TRBV6-6	NA	CASSYGGKEAFF	TGTGCCAGCAGTTACGGGGGGAAGGAAGCTTTCTTT
17	NA	TRBJ2-1	TRBV28	TRBD1	CASSLYLPGQGRDEQFF	TGTGCCAGCAGTTTATACCTTCCGGGACAGGGGAGGGATGAGCAGTTCTTC
14	NA	TRBJ1-5	TRBV3-1/TRBV3-2	NA	CASSLRGLYQPQHF	TGTGCCAGCAGCCTCCGGGGTCTTTATCAGCCCCAGCATTTT
17	once	TRBJ2-7	TRBV7-6	TRBD1	CASSPLTGTGRTYEQYF	TGTGCCAGCAGCCCTTTAACCGGGACAGGGCGCACCTACGAGCAGTACTTC
15	NA	TRBJ2-5	TRBV5-1	TRBD1	CASSRGTADQETQYF	TGCGCCAGCAGCCGAGGGACAGCGGACCAAGAGACCCAGTACTTC
11	NA	TRBJ1-2	TRBV5-8	NA	CASTFSYGYTF	TGTGCCAGCACTTTTAGTTATGGCTACACCTTC
15	NA	TRBJ2-7	TRBV4-2	TRBD2	CASSQLAGATYEQYF	TGTGCCAGCAGCCAATTAGCGGGGGCAACCTACGAGCAGTACTTC
17	NA	TRBJ2-1	TRBV11-2	TRBD2	CASSSARTSGAYNEQFF	TGTGCCAGCAGCTCCGCCCGGACTAGCGGGGCGTACAATGAGCAGTTCTTC
16	once	TRBJ1-4	TRBV7-9	NA	CASSLEGAAANEKLFF	TGTGCCAGCAGCTTAGAGGGAGCAGCGGCTAATGAAAAACTGTTTTTT
14	once	TRBJ2-7	TRBV3-1/TRBV3-2	TRBD1	CASSQGGQLYEQYF	TGTGCCAGCAGCCAAGGGGGACAGCTTTACGAGCAGTACTTC
15	NA	TRBJ2-2	TRBV9	NA	CASSVEGGTGRELFF	TGTGCCAGCAGCGTAGAGGGAGGGACAGGCCGGGAGCTGTTTTTT
13	NA	TRBJ2-3	TRBV12-5	TRBD1	CASYRGETDTQYF	TGTGCTAGTTACAGGGGGGAGACAGATACGCAGTATTTT
13	NA	TRBJ1-1	TRBV14	NA	CASRSTGFGEAFF	TGTGCCAGCAGGTCCACAGGGTTCGGTGAAGCTTTCTTT
14	NA	TRBJ1-1	TRBV4-1	NA	CASSQEEGNTEAFF	TGCGCCAGCAGCCAAGAAGAGGGGAACACTGAAGCTTTCTTT
15	NA	TRBJ1-4	TRBV6-5	NA	CASRPDKATNEKLFF	TGTGCCAGCAGACCCGACAAGGCAACTAATGAAAAACTGTTTTTT
13	many	TRBJ1-1	TRBV12-3/TRBV12-4	NA	CASSWEVNTEAFF	TGTGCCAGCAGTTGGGAGGTGAACACTGAAGCTTTCTTT
15	once	TRBJ2-2	TRBV7-3	TRBD1	CASSSEGAATGELFF	TGTGCCAGCAGCTCCGAGGGGGCGGCCACCGGGGAGCTGTTTTTT
17	few	TRBJ2-3	TRBV6-1	TRBD1	CASSEAGTGFLTDTQYF	TGTGCCAGCAGTGAAGCGGGGACAGGGTTCTTAACAGATACGCAGTATTTT
15	NA	TRBJ1-6	TRBV7-3	TRBD1	CASSLMGQSGSPLHF	TGTGCCAGCAGCTTAATGGGACAGTCCGGTTCACCCCTCCACTTT
15	NA	TRBJ2-1	TRBV6-5	NA	CASTYRRGGYNEQFF	TGTGCCAGCACCTACCGGAGGGGGGGATACAATGAGCAGTTCTTC
16	NA	TRBJ1-2	TRBV3-1/TRBV3-2	NA	CASSQVGRGREHGYTF	TGTGCCAGCAGCCAAGTTGGGCGGGGCAGGGAGCATGGCTACACCTTC
14	NA	TRBJ2-7	TRBV6-5	TRBD1	CASSQGQLTYEQYF	TGTGCCAGCAGTCAGGGACAGCTAACCTACGAGCAGTACTTC
16	NA	TRBJ2-3	TRBV9	TRBD2	CASSRSGGQNTDTQYF	TGTGCCAGCAGCAGGAGCGGGGGGCAAAACACAGATACGCAGTATTTT